This note documents a single TCR beta chain sequence. This sample is part of a study of T cell responses to AZD1222 COVID-19 vaccine. Produced via immunoSEQ multiplex PCR; TCRdb's table is partial and in-frame only. The table lists roughly 200,000 clones, about 92% of them singletons. This CDR3 has 13 residues. Trimming pared 10 bases from V and 7 bases from J, leaving 19 bases between. Germline CDR1 and CDR2: MNHEY and SVGAGI. The sequence was collected from an adult who received the MenACWY meningococcal vaccine as a control. This chain uses TRBV6-5 with TRBJ1-2; D may be TRBD1 (6 bases). The sequenced sample was peripheral blood, obtained 28 days after the second dose of the MenACWY control vaccine. CDR3 bases: TGTGCCACCCTGGAAGCAGGGGCTCGTGGCTACACCTTC. Its protein product is CATLEAGARGYTF.